This TCR beta chain originates from a study of T-cell memory formation after mild COVID-19. On the study more broadly: Among the donors, TCR clusters were largely specific to each donor.

As regards this clonotype: Antigen unknown.

MiXCR was run by TCRdb on the 5' RACE reads, yielding one entry per CDR3 protein. The sample has around 29,000 distinct CDR3 sequences, about 15% seen once. This CDR3 region has 12 residues. Germline V gene data show CDR1 as SGHVS and CDR2 as FQNEAQ. Trimming removed 8 bases from V and 8 bases from J; junction bases left unmatched: 5. Notes on the study in general: Researchers could not confirm that second-wave clones peaking on day 37 targeted SARS-CoV-2. Among clones contracting day 15 to 85, CD4/CD8 was balanced, whereas later expanders leaned CD4+.

This TCR was sampled from an adult who had mild COVID-19 (a few samples of this study predate the infection). Cell type and time point are not known. The chain couples TRBV7-8 to TRBJ1-4, with TRBD1 identical over 7 bases. The sequenced sample consisted of PBMCs or a T cell subset sorted from them (not recorded which). The CDR3 is CASARGGEKLFF. In nucleotides, the CDR3 is TGTGCCAGCGCCAGGGGGGGGGAAAAACTGTTTTTT.